This T cell receptor beta chain was recorded in a study of tumor and adjacent non-tumor tissue in lung cancer. Study-wide background: Each sample yielded around 4.2 million productive TCRbeta reads on average. Study conclusions and caveats: TCR diversity was significantly greater in tumor than normal lung tissue. Tumor TCR diversity, when higher, was linked to shorter survival.

For this clonotype: Its antigen is undetermined. The germline gene is not matched at one end of the junction; a read error may be the cause.

TCRbeta libraries were built with three rounds of nested PCR, modified from ARM-PCR. TCRdb called the multiplex PCR reads again in MiXCR, with one record for every CDR3 protein. This sample has more than 85,000 distinct CDR3 sequences, with approximately 84% found just once. The template was RNA from unsorted bulk tissue. Donors were chemotherapy-naive, newly diagnosed lung cancer surgical patients in China, August–November 2014. CDR3 length: 12 residues. Per the germline V gene, CDR1 is SEHNR and CDR2 is FQNEAQ (reference sequence). V gene TRBV7-9 combines with J gene TRBJ1-6; no definite D call. The clonotype was recovered from a man between 65 and 85 years old with non-small cell lung cancer. Sequences were obtained from lung tumor tissue. The CDR3 DNA is TGTGCCAGCAGCAGCATGGGTTCACCCCCCCACTTT. Translated, it gives CASSSMGSPPHF.